These 25 T cell receptor beta chains were all obtained from the same sample, sequenced in a study of blood T cell dynamics during melanoma immunotherapy. As to time point: week 3, after first cycle of checkpoint inhibitor. Measured with immunoSEQ multiplex PCR; TCRdb has only the in-frame clones, and not every one. In the table there are about 11,000 clones, 84% of which are singletons. The specimen comprised blood, sampled from a patient treated with checkpoint blockade. These receptors were obtained from a human donor with melanoma.

The chain employs TRBV9 and TRBJ2-6; a possible D gene is TRBD1 (6 bases). The germline CDR1 and CDR2 sequences are SGDLS and YYNGEE. The ends were cut back, 3 bases at V and 0 bases at J, with 16 bases in the middle. The CDR3 is 18 residues long. For the CDR3, the DNA is TGTGCCAGCAGCGACTCCGGGACACCGAGCTCTGGGGCCAACGTCCTGACTTTC. Protein product: CASSDSGTPSSGANVLTF. Filled out from reference TRBV9 and TRBJ2-6, the complete variable domain reads DSGVTQTPKHLITATGQRVTLRCSPRSGDLSVYWYQQSLDQGLQFLIQYYNGEERAKGNILERFSAQQFPDLHSELNLSSLELGDSALYFCASSDSGTPSSGANVLTFGAGSRLTVL.

The rearrangement joins TRBV6-5 to TRBJ1-1; TRBD1 is a possible D gene (6 bases). Germline lookup yields CDR1 MNHEY and CDR2 SVGAGI. The V gene lost 6 bases and the J gene lost 7 bases, with 12 bases spanning the gap. The CDR3 consists of 12 residues. CDR3 residues: CASRSPGHEAFF. As DNA, the CDR3 is TGTGCCAGCAGAAGCCCGGGACATGAAGCTTTCTTT.

The chain couples TRBV6-1 to TRBJ2-5, with unresolved D. The CDR3 runs 16 residues. CDR1 is MNHNS, CDR2 SASEGT, per germline. V dropped 2 bases and J dropped 0 bases, with 13 bases sitting between them. CDR3 nucleotides: TGTGCCAGCAGTGAACCATCCGTATCCCACCAAGAGACCCAGTACTTC. This gives the protein CASSEPSVSHQETQYF.

V usage is TRBV6-1 and J usage is TRBJ1-2, with D possibly TRBD1 on 6 matching bases. CDR1 is MNHNS, CDR2 SASEGT, per germline. The V and J ends lost 5 bases and 6 bases respectively, with 13 bases between them. The CDR3 has 13 residues. CDR3 loop: CASSQQGGDGYTF. CDR3 in DNA: TGTGCCAGCAGTCAACAGGGTGGAGATGGCTACACCTTC.

The chain combines TRBV9 with TRBJ1-2, with TRBD1 matching over 7 bases. CDR1 SGDLS and CDR2 YYNGEE come from the germline V gene. The CDR3 has 14 amino acids. V lost 4 bases and J lost 4; bases outside the gene matches: 7. The CDR3 nucleotides are TGTGCCAGCAGCCCGCAGGGGGTCTCCTATGGCTACACCTTC. It specifies CASSPQGVSYGYTF.

This sequence joins TRBV7-2 and TRBJ2-5; possible D gene TRBD2, 6 bases. This CDR3 region has 14 residues. The germline V gene encodes CDR1 SGHTA and CDR2 FQGNSA. V was trimmed by 0 bases and J by 5 bases, leaving 10 bases between them. The CDR3 coding sequence is TGTGCCAGCAGCTTAGCTGGACTAAGGGAGACCCAGTACTTC. Translation: CASSLAGLRETQYF.

The genes are TRBV27 and TRBJ1-6; D gene unclear. The germline V gene encodes CDR1 MNHEY and CDR2 SMNVEV (reference sequence). V lost 4 bases, J lost 12 bases, and 10 bases lay in between. This CDR3 spans 12 amino acids. The CDR3 protein is CASSSPNRPLHF. As DNA, the CDR3 is TGTGCCAGCAGTTCCCCCAATCGACCCCTCCACTTT.

This clone came up once. This chain uses TRBV27 with TRBJ2-7, with 7 nucleotides matching TRBD1. J gave up 6 bases and V 3 bases, and 14 bases lay outside the gene matches. The CDR3 covers 16 residues. Germline CDR1 MNHEY, CDR2 SMNVEV (reference sequence). CDR3 DNA sequence: TGTGCCAGCAGTTTGGGACAGACAGGCGGCCTACGCGAGCAGTACTTC. It specifies CASSLGQTGGLREQYF.

Comment on this clone: A read error may produce the germline difference seen at one junction end. The V gene is TRBV13, the J gene TRBJ2-4; TRBD1 matches 9 bases. The V gene's germline CDR1 is PRHDT and CDR2 FYEKMQ (reference sequence). The CDR3 extends over 14 amino acids. CDR3 DNA: TGTGCCAGCAGCGAGAATTCGGGACAGGGAATTCCGTACTTC. Its translation: CASSENSGQGIPYF.

The gene calls are TRBV5-6 and TRBJ2-1; tentatively, D is TRBD1 (6 bases). Germline V CDR1 and CDR2: SGHDT, YYEEEE. This CDR3 has 15 amino acids. The V gene lost 0 bases and the J gene lost 0 bases, with 7 bases spanning the gap. CDR3 protein: CASSLGDNSYNEQFF. CDR3 DNA sequence: TGTGCCAGCAGCTTGGGGGACAACTCCTACAATGAGCAGTTCTTC.

The rearrangement links TRBV11-2 to TRBJ2-7, with 7 bases that match TRBD2. The CDR3 runs 15 residues. Germline V gene data show CDR1 as SGHAT and CDR2 as FQNNGV. The J segment lost 4 bases and the V segment lost 5 bases, leaving 11 bases of the junction unmatched. The chain's CDR3 is CASSVAWGGGYEQYF. As DNA, the CDR3 is TGTGCCAGCAGCGTGGCTTGGGGGGGAGGGTACGAGCAGTACTTC.

V usage is TRBV7-2 and J usage is TRBJ2-7; D is possibly TRBD2 (5 bases). Deletions cut 5 bases from V and 0 bases from J, with 11 bases between. The germline V gene has CDR1 SGHTA and CDR2 FQGNSA. This CDR3 has 14 amino acids. This CDR3 is CASSPERYSYEQYF. CDR3 bases: TGTGCCAGCAGCCCCGAGCGGTACTCCTACGAGCAGTACTTC.

This chain links TRBV7-3 with TRBJ1-5; 10 bases are shared with TRBD1. CDR1 and CDR2 (germline): SGHTA, FQGTGA. J was trimmed by 5 bases and V by 3 bases; bases with no gene match: 4. The CDR3 is 15 residues long. This chain's CDR3 is CASSFRQGADQPQHF. CDR3 bases: TGTGCCAGCAGCTTCAGACAGGGGGCAGATCAGCCCCAGCATTTT.

The CDR3 DNA follows: TGCGCCAGCCATAGACTCCCCGGAAACAATGAGCAGTTCTTC. As protein: CASHRLPGNNEQFF. The rearrangement links TRBV5-1 to TRBJ2-1; D not resolved. Germline V gene data show CDR1 as SGHRS and CDR2 as YFSETQ. This CDR3 region has 14 residues. Deletions cut 7 bases from V and 5 bases from J, with 16 bases between.

This clone has only one observation. The chain is built from TRBV12-5 and TRBJ2-3, with TRBD1 identical over 8 bases. CDR1 LGHNT and CDR2 FRNRAP come from the germline V gene. The CDR3 extends over 15 amino acids. V lost 3 bases and J lost 4; bases outside the gene matches: 6. The CDR3 DNA follows: TGTGCTAGTGGTTTTAGCAGGGGGCCGGCAGATACGCAGTATTTT. Its protein product is CASGFSRGPADTQYF.

V usage is TRBV19 and J usage is TRBJ1-1; D is possibly TRBD1 (5 bases). Trimming took off 9 bases at V and 0 bases at J, with 17 bases between the two ends. CDR1 is LNHDA, CDR2 SQIVND, per germline (reference sequence). The CDR3 contains 15 residues. The CDR3, as DNA: TGTGCCAGCGGTCTCTCCGGGACGGTGAACACTGAAGCTTTCTTT. It specifies CASGLSGTVNTEAFF.

The rearrangement joins TRBV6-5 to TRBJ2-7; maybe TRBD2 (5 bases). V gave up 6 bases and J gave up 4 bases, with 16 bases separating them. CDR3 length equals 14 residues. Germline-derived CDR1 and CDR2 are MNHEY and SVGAGI. The CDR3 loop reads CASSLLEGSYEQYF. In DNA form, the CDR3 reads TGTGCCAGCAGCTTACTCGAGGGTTCGTACGAGCAGTACTTC.

This clone was picked up a small number of times. The chain uses TRBV6-5 and TRBJ2-7; perhaps TRBD1 as D (6 bases). Trimming removed 7 bases from V and 12 bases from J, with 19 bases in between. There are 12 residues in the CDR3. Germline assignment: CDR1 MNHEY and CDR2 SVGAGI. CDR3 DNA: TGTGCCAGCAAGGATGGGGGCGGCCCCTTGTACTTC. This codes for CASKDGGGPLYF.

V gene TRBV5-6 combines with J gene TRBJ1-1; 9 bases line up with TRBD1. Germline CDR1 reads SGHDT; CDR2 reads YYEEEE. The CDR3 length is 14 residues. V lost 1 base to trimming and J lost 7 bases; unmatched junction nucleotides: 5. CDR3 amino acids: CASSLTGGRNEAFF. The CDR3 nucleotides read TGTGCCAGCAGCTTGACAGGGGGCAGGAATGAAGCTTTCTTT.

The chain carries TRBV30 and TRBJ1-4; no definite D call. Germline CDR1 is GTSNPN and CDR2 is SVGIG (reference sequence). CDR3 length: 11 amino acids. The V and J ends lost 1 base and 13 bases respectively, with 10 bases between them. In DNA form, the CDR3 reads TGTGCCTGGAGTGCTGGTACCGGACTGTTTTTT. It codes for CAWSAGTGLFF. The full variable domain, completed using reference TRBV30 and TRBJ1-4, is SQTIHQWPATLVQPVGSPLSLECTVEGTSNPNLYWYRQAAGRGLQLLFYSVGIGQISSEVPQNLSASRPQDRQFILSSKKLLLSDSGFYLCAWSAGTGLFFGSGTQLSVL.

This clone was seen just once. V usage is TRBV4-1 and J usage is TRBJ2-3, with D uncertain. CDR3 length equals 12 residues. Germline lookup yields CDR1 MGHRA and CDR2 YSYEKL. V was cut by 6 bases and J by 2 bases, with 6 bases left in between. CDR3 sequence reads: CASSHNTDTQYF. The CDR3 DNA sequence: TGCGCCAGCAGTCATAACACAGATACGCAGTATTTT.

This rearrangement joins TRBV7-9 to TRBJ1-1, with a tentative D call TRBD1 (5 bases). The CDR3 runs to 13 residues. Between the trimmed V and J ends, which lost 7 bases and 1 base, there was a span of 10 bases. CDR1 is SEHNR and CDR2 is FQNEAQ in the germline V gene (reference sequence). The CDR3 sequence: CASTGTGNTEAFF. The CDR3 DNA is TGTGCCAGCACCGGGACGGGGAACACTGAAGCTTTCTTT.

The chain carries TRBV9 and TRBJ1-1; D may be TRBD1 (6 bases). CDR3 length equals 16 residues. With 1 base removed from V and 7 bases from J, the gap between germline ends came to 20 bases. CDR1 SGDLS and CDR2 YYNGEE come from the germline V gene. The CDR3 spells CASSVPRDNIELEAFF. CDR3 DNA sequence: TGTGCCAGCAGCGTACCCCGGGACAACATCGAACTTGAAGCTTTCTTT.

The J gene is TRBJ1-2, the V gene TRBV7-2; tentatively, D is TRBD1 (6 bases). CDR1 is SGHTA and CDR2 is FQGNSA in the germline V gene. The CDR3 loop spans 12 amino acids. The ends were cut back, 1 base at V and 7 bases at J, with 7 bases in the middle. Here the CDR3 reads CASSLDRAGYTF. CDR3 nucleotides: TGTGCCAGCAGCTTAGACAGGGCTGGCTACACCTTC. The whole variable domain, filled in from reference TRBV7-2 and TRBJ1-2, reads GAGVSQSPSNKVTEKGKDVELRCDPISGHTALYWYRQSLGQGLEFLIYFQGNSAPDKSGLPSDRFSAERTGGSVSTLTIQRTQQEDSAVYLCASSLDRAGYTFGSGTRLTVV.

The genes are TRBV7-2 and TRBJ1-5; 8 positions agree with TRBD1. The CDR3 runs to 13 residues. In germline, CDR1 is SGHTA, CDR2 FQGNSA. Trimming removed 5 bases from V and 5 bases from J; junction bases left unmatched: 2. The CDR3 here is CASSVTGDQPQHF. The CDR3 DNA sequence: TGTGCCAGCAGCGTGACAGGGGATCAGCCCCAGCATTTT. Based on the CDR3 plus reference TRBV7-2 and TRBJ1-5, the full variable domain is GAGVSQSPSNKVTEKGKDVELRCDPISGHTALYWYRQSLGQGLEFLIYFQGNSAPDKSGLPSDRFSAERTGGSVSTLTIQRTQQEDSAVYLCASSVTGDQPQHFGDGTRLSIL.